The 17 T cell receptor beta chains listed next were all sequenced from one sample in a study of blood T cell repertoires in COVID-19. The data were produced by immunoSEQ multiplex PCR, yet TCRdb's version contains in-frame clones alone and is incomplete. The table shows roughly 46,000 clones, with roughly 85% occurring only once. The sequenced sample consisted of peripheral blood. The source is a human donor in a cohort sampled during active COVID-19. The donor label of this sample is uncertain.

The CDR3 DNA reads TGTGCCTGGAGTGTAGGGGATTTGGCAACTAATGAAAAACTGTTTTTT. This gives the protein CAWSVGDLATNEKLFF. The chain employs TRBV30 and TRBJ1-4, with a weak D call TRBD1 (5 bases). Germline V gene data show CDR1 as GTSNPN and CDR2 as SVGIG (reference sequence). The CDR3 extends over 16 amino acids. V lost 0 bases, J lost 0 bases, and 11 bases lay in between.

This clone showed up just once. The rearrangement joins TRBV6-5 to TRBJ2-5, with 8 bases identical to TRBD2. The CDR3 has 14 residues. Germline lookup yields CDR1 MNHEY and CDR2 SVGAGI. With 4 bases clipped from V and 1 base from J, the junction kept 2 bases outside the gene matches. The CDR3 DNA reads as TGTGCCAGCAGTTCCGGGAGGGGCCAAGAGACCCAGTACTTC. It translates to CASSSGRGQETQYF.

The CDR3 spells CASSDLVDSPYEQYF. The DNA for the CDR3 is TGTGCCAGCAGTGATCTCGTGGACAGCCCCTACGAGCAGTACTTC. The rearrangement uses TRBV2 and TRBJ2-7; a possible D gene is TRBD1 (6 bases). The CDR3 is 15 residues long. Per germline, CDR1 SNHLY and CDR2 FYNNEI. Trimming took off 3 bases at V and 2 bases at J, with 14 bases between the two ends.

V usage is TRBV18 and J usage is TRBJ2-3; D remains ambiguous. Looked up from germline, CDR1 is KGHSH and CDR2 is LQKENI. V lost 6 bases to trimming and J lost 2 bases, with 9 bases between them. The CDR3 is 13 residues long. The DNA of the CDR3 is TGTGCCAGCTCGACACCCTACACAGATACGCAGTATTTT. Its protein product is CASSTPYTDTQYF.

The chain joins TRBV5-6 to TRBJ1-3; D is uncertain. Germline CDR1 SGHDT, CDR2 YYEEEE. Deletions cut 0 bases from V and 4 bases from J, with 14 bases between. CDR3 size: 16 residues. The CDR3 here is CASSLGQPGRGNTIYF. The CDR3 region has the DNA TGTGCCAGCAGCTTGGGGCAGCCTGGGAGGGGAAACACCATATATTTT. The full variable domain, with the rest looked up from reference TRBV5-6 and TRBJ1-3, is DAGVTQSPTHLIKTRGQQVTLRCSPKSGHDTVSWYQQALGQGPQFIFQYYEEEERQRGNFPDRFSGHQFPNYSSELNVNALLLGDSALYLCASSLGQPGRGNTIYFGEGSWLTVV.

The CDR3 nucleotides are TGTGCCAGCAGCCAACCGGGGGGGGCGGGAGAGCAGTACTTC. The encoded protein is CASSQPGGAGEQYF. This chain connects TRBV3-1 (or the pseudogene TRBV3-2) to TRBJ2-7, with 8 bases matching TRBD2. V lost 2 bases and J lost 7; bases outside the gene matches: 7. The CDR3 is 14 amino acids. CDR1 is LGHDT and CDR2 is YNNKEL in the germline V gene (reference sequence).

CDR3 DNA: TGTGCCAGCAGCCCAGACAGGGTCCACGTGGGAACTGAAGCTTTCTTT. Its protein product is CASSPDRVHVGTEAFF. This chain connects TRBV6-2 or TRBV6-3 to TRBJ1-1, with 7 bases fitting TRBD1. Trimming at V came to 6 bases and at J to 5 bases, leaving 15 bases not matched to a gene. CDR1 MNHEY and CDR2 SVGEGT come from the germline V gene. This CDR3 is 16 amino acids long.

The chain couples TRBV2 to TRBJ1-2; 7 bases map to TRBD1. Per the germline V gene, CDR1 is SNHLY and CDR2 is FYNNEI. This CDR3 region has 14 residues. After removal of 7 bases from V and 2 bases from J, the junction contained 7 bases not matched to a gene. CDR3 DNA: TGTGCCAGCACGCGCGGACAGGCAAACTATGGCTACACCTTC. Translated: CASTRGQANYGYTF.

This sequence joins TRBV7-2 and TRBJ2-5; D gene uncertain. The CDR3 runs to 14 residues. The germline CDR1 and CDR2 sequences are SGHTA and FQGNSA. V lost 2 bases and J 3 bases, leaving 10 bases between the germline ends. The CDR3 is CASSLIVRKETQYF. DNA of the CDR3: TGTGCCAGCAGCTTAATAGTCCGAAAAGAGACCCAGTACTTC.

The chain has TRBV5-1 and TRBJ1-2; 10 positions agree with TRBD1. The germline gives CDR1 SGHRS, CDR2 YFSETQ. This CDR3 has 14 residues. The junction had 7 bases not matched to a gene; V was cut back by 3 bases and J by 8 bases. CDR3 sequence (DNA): TGCGCCAGCAGCTGGGACAGGGGTACGGAAGGCTACACCTTC. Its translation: CASSWDRGTEGYTF.

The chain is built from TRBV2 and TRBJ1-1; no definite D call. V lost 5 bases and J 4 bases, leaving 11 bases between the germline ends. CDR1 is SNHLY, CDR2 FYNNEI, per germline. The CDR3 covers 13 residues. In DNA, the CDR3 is TGTGCCAGCAGTCTATGGGGAGTCACTGAAGCTTTCTTT. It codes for CASSLWGVTEAFF. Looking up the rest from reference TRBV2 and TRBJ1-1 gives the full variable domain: EPEVTQTPSHQVTQMGQEVILRCVPISNHLYFYWYRQILGQKVEFLVSFYNNEISEKSEIFDDQFSVERPDGSNFTLKIRSTKLEDSAMYFCASSLWGVTEAFFGQGTRLTVV.

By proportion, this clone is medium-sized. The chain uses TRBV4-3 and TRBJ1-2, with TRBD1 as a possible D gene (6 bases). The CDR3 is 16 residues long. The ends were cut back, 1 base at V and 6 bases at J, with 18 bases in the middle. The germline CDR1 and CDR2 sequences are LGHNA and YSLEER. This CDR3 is CASSQAPGGGHNGYTF. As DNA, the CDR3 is TGCGCCAGCAGCCAAGCTCCCGGGGGGGGGCATAATGGCTACACCTTC.

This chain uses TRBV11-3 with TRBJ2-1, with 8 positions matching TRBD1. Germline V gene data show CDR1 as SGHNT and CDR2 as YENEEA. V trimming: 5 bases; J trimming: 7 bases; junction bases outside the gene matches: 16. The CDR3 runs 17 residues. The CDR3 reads CASSGLGSSGQVNEQFF. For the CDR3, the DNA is TGTGCCAGCAGCGGCTTAGGGAGTTCGGGACAGGTAAATGAGCAGTTCTTC.

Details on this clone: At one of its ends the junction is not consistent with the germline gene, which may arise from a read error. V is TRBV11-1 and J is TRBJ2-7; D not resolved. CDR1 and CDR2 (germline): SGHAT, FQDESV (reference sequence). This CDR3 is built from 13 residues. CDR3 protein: CASSFTPSDEQYF. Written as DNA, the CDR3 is TGTGCCAGCAGCTTCACACCCTCCGACGAGCAGTACTTC.

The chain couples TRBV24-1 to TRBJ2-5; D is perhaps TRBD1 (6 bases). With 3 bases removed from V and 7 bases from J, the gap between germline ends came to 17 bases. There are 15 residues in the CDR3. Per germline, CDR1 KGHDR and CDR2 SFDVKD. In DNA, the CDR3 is TGTGCCACCAGTGATCGTACAGGGCCCTCTTGGACCCAGTACTTC. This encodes CATSDRTGPSWTQYF.

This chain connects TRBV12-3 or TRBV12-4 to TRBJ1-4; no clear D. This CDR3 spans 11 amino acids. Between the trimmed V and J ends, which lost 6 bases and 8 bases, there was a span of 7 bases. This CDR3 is CASSTREKLFF. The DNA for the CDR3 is TGTGCCAGCAGCACTAGGGAAAAACTGTTTTTT.

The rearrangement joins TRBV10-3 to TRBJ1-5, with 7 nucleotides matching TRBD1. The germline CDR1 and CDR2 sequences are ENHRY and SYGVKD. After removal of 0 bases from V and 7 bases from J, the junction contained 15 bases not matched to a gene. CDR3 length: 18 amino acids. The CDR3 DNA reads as TGTGCCATCAGTGAGTCGAAGCCCGGGACAGTCCAAGGGCAGCCCCAGCATTTT. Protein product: CAISESKPGTVQGQPQHF.